This T cell receptor (beta chain) was sequenced for a study of identical twins. A template switching step contributed a universal primer site, while unique molecular identifiers were present in the cDNA. TCRdb processed the 5' RACE reads anew with MiXCR; each CDR3 protein has one entry. This repertoire shows roughly 1,500,000 distinct CDR3 sequences, about 30% found once; its top ten account for about 0.27%. Whole-study findings and limits: Without tracking the same donors, conclusions rested on cross-sectional statistical analysis. Zero-insertion findings could be partly confounded by invariant cells (MAIT and iNKT cells). Beta out-of-frame sequences showed weaker excess twin sharing.

This clonotype has ten or more counts. The antigen is undetermined. This clonotype was obtained from a newborn girl in good health. Sequencing was done on a sample of cord blood.

DNA for the CDR3: TGCGCCAGCAGCTTAAATGTATACGAGCAGTACTTC. Amino acids: CASSLNVYEQYF. The gene calls are TRBV5-1 and TRBJ2-7; D uncertain. The germline CDR1 and CDR2 sequences are SGHRS and YFSETQ. V lost 2 bases, J lost 4 bases, and 7 bases lay in between. This CDR3 has 12 amino acids.